This T cell receptor beta chain appears in the sequencing data of a study of cytomegalovirus exposure and HLA in healthy donors. On the study more broadly: Later, an analysis reported that the 130 or so validation repertoires had used the same platform as the approximately 680 first-cohort repertoires.

The CDR3 extends over 13 amino acids. The germline CDR1 and CDR2 sequences are MNHEY and SVGAGI. V was trimmed by 5 bases and J by 7 bases, leaving 15 bases between them. The data were produced by immunoSEQ multiplex PCR, yet TCRdb's version contains in-frame clones alone and is incomplete. The top ten hold around 3.4% of the sample, which has roughly 140,000 clones, roughly nine tenths seen once. This receptor was identified in a woman under 30 in good health and CMV-seropositive. The material sequenced was PBMCs. The chain has TRBV6-5 and TRBJ2-7; maybe TRBD1 (5 bases). The CDR3 loop is CASSGSTAWEQYF. CDR3 nucleotides: TGTGCCAGCAGTGGATCGACAGCCTGGGAGCAGTACTTC.